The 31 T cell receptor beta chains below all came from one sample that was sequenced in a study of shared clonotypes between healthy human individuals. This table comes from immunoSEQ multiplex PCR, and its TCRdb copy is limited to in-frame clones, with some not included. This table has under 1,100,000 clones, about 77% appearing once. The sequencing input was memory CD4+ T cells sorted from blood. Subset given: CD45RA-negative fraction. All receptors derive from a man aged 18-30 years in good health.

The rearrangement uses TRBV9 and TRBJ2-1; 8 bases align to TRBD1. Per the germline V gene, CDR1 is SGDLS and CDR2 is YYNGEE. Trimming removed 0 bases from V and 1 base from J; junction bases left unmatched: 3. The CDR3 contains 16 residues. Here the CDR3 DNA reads TGTGCCAGCAGCGTAGGGACAGGGAAGTCCTACAATGAGCAGTTCTTC. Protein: CASSVGTGKSYNEQFF.

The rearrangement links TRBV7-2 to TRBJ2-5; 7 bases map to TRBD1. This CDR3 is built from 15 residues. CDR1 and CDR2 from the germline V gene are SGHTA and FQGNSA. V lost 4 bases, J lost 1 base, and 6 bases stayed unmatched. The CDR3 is CASSSGQPGQETQYF. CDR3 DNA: TGTGCCAGCAGCTCGGGACAGCCGGGCCAAGAGACCCAGTACTTC. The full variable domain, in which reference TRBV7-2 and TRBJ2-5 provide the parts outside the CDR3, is GAGVSQSPSNKVTEKGKDVELRCDPISGHTALYWYRQSLGQGLEFLIYFQGNSAPDKSGLPSDRFSAERTGGSVSTLTIQRTQQEDSAVYLCASSSGQPGQETQYFGPGTRLLVL.

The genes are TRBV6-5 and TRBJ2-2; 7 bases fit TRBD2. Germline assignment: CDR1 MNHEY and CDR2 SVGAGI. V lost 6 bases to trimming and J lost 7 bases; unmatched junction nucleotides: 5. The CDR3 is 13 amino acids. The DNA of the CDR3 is TGTGCCAGCAGGGTCGGGAGGTTCGGGGAGCTGTTTTTT. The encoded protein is CASRVGRFGELFF.

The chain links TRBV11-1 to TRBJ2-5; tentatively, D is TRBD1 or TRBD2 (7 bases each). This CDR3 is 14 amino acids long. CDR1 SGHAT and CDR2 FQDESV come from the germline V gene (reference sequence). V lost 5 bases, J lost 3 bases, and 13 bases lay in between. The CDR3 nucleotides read TGTGCCAGCAGCGCGACAGGGAGGGAAGAGACCCAGTACTTC. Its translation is CASSATGREETQYF.

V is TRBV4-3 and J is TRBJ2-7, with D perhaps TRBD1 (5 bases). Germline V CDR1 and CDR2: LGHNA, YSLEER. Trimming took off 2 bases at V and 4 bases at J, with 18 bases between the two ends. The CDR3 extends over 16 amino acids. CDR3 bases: TGCGCCAGCAGCCAATCGCCCAGGGAAAGACGGTACGAGCAGTACTTC. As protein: CASSQSPRERRYEQYF.

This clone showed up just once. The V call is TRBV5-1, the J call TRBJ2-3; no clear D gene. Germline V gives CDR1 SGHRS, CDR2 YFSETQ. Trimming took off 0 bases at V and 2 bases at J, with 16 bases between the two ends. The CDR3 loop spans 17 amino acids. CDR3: CASSLGVGAASTDTQYF. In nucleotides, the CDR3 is TGCGCCAGCAGCTTGGGAGTCGGTGCCGCATCCACAGATACGCAGTATTTT. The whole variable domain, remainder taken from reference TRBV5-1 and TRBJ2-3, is KAGVTQTPRYLIKTRGQQVTLSCSPISGHRSVSWYQQTPGQGLQFLFEYFSETQRNKGNFPGRFSGRQFSNSRSEMNVSTLELGDSALYLCASSLGVGAASTDTQYFGPGTRLTVL.

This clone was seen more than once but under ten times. CDR3 residues: CASSAIRGSGANVLTF. The CDR3 DNA sequence: TGTGCCAGCAGTGCTATTAGGGGGAGTGGGGCCAACGTCCTGACTTTC. V and J are TRBV2 and TRBJ2-6, with D maybe TRBD1 (6 bases). In germline, CDR1 is SNHLY, CDR2 FYNNEI. V gave up 4 bases and J gave up 3 bases, with 13 bases separating them. This CDR3 spans 16 amino acids.

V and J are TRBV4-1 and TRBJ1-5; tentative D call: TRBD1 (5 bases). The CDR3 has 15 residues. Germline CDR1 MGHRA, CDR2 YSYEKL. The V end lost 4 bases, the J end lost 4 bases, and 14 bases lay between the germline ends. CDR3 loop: CASSREPGGNQPQHF. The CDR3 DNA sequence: TGCGCCAGCAGCCGGGAGCCTGGGGGGAATCAGCCCCAGCATTTT.

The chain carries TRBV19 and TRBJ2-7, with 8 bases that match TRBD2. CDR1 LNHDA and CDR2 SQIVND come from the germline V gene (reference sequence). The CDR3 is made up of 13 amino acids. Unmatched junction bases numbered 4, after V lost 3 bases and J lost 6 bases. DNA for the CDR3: TGTGCCAGTAGTATTCGGCTAGCGGGCGAGCAGTACTTC. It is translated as CASSIRLAGEQYF.

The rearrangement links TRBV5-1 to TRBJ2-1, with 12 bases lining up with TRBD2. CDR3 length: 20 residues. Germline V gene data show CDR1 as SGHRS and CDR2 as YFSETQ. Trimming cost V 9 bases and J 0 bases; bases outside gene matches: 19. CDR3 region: CATPKPAWTSGTFSYNEQFF. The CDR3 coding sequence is TGCGCCACCCCGAAACCCGCTTGGACTAGCGGGACCTTCTCCTACAATGAGCAGTTCTTC.

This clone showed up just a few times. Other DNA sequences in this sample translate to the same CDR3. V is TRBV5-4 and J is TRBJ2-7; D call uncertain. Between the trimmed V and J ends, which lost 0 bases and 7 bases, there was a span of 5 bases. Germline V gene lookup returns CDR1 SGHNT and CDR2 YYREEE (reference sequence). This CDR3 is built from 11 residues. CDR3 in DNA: TGTGCCAGCAGCTTGGGCAGAGAGCAGTACTTC. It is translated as CASSLGREQYF.

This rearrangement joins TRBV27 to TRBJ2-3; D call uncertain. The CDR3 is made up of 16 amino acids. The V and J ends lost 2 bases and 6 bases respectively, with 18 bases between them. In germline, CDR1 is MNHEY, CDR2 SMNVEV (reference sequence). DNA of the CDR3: TGTGCCAGCAGTTTAGACCCGACAAGGGCGTGGGATACGCAGTATTTT. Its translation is CASSLDPTRAWDTQYF.

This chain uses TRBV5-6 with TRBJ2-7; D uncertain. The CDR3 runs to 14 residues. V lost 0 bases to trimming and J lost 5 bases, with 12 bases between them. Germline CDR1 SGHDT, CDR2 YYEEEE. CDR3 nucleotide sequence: TGTGCCAGCAGCTTGGTAGGGTTGAATCACGAGCAGTACTTC. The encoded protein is CASSLVGLNHEQYF.

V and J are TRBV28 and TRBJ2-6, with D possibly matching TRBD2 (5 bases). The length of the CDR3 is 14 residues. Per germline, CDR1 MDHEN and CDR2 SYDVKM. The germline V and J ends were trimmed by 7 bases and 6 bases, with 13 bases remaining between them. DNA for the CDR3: TGTGCCAGCACACGGGGAGTTAAGGCCAACGTCCTGACTTTC. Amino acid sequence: CASTRGVKANVLTF.

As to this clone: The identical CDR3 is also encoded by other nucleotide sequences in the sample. The CDR3 DNA follows: TGTGCCAGCAGCTTAGGTGCGGGGGGGGAGACCCAGTACTTC. Amino acid sequence: CASSLGAGGETQYF. V gene TRBV7-9 combines with J gene TRBJ2-5; 9 nucleotides agree with TRBD2. Germline V CDR1 and CDR2: SEHNR, FQNEAQ (reference sequence). V lost 1 base, J lost 5 bases, and 2 bases stayed unmatched. The length of the CDR3 is 14 residues.

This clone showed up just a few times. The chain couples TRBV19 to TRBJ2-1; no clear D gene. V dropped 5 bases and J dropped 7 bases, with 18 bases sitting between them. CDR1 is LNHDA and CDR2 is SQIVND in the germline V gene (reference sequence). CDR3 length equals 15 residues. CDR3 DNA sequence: TGTGCCAGTAGTTTACCCCGACGGGCTCTAAATGAGCAGTTCTTC. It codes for CASSLPRRALNEQFF.

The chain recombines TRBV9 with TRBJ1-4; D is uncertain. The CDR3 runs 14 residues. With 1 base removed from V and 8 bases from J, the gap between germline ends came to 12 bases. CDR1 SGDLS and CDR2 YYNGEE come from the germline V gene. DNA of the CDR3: TGTGCCAGCAGCGTAAGTTGGGGTCGGGAAAAACTGTTTTTT. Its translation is CASSVSWGREKLFF.

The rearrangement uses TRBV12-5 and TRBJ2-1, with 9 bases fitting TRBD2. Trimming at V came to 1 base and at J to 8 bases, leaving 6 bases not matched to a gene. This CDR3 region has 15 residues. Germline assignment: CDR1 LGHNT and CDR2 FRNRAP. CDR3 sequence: CASGLEAGGRYEQFF. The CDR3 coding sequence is TGTGCTAGTGGTTTGGAGGCGGGAGGGAGGTATGAGCAGTTCTTC.

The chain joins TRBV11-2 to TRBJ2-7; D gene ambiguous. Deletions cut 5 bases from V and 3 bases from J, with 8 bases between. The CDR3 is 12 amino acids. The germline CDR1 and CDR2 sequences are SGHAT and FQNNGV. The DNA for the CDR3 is TGTGCCAGCAGCCAAACAGACTACGAGCAGTACTTC. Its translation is CASSQTDYEQYF.

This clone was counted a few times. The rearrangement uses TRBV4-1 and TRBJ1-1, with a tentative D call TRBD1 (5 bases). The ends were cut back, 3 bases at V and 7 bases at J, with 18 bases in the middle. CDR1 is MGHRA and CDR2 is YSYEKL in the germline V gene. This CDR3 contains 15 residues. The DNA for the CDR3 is TGCGCCAGCAGCCAGAAGGTGGGGCTCTTTGGTGAAGCTTTCTTT. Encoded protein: CASSQKVGLFGEAFF.

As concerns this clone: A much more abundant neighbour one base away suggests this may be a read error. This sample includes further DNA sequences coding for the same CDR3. This CDR3 reads CASSLAQETQYF. CDR3 sequence (DNA): TGTGCCAGCAGCTTAGCACAAGAGACCCAGTACTTC. The rearrangement joins TRBV11-2 to TRBJ2-5, with unresolved D. The CDR3 extends over 12 amino acids. Deletions cut 1 base from V and 2 bases from J, with 2 bases between. The germline CDR1 and CDR2 sequences are SGHAT and FQNNGV.

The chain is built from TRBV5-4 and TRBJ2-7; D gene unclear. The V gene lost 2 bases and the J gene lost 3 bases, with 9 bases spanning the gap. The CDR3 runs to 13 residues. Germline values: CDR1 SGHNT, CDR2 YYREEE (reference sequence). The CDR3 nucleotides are TGTGCCAGCAGCTTAAGGGTAGGCTACGAGCAGTACTTC. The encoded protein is CASSLRVGYEQYF.

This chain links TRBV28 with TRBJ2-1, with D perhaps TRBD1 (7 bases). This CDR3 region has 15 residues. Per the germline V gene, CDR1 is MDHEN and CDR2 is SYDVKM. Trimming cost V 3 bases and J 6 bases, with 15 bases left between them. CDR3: CASSFYQGGANEQFF. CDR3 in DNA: TGTGCCAGCAGTTTTTATCAGGGGGGAGCCAATGAGCAGTTCTTC.

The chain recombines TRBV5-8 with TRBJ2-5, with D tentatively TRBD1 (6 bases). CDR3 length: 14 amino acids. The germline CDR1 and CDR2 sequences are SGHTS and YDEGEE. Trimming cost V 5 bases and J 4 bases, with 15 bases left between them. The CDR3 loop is CASRLQGSRETQYF. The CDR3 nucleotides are TGTGCCAGCAGGTTACAGGGATCAAGAGAGACCCAGTACTTC.

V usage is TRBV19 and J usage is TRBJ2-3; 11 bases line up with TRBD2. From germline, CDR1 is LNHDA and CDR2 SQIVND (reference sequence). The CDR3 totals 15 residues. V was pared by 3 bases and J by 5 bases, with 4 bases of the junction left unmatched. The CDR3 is CASSILAGGKDTQYF. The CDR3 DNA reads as TGTGCCAGTAGTATCTTAGCGGGAGGGAAAGATACGCAGTATTTT.

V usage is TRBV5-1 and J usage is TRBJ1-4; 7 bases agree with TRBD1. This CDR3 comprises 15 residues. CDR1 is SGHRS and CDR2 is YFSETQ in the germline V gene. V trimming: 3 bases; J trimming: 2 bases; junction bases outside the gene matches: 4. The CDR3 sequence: CASSSQGVTNEKLFF. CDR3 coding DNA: TGCGCCAGCAGCTCCCAGGGGGTCACTAATGAAAAACTGTTTTTT.

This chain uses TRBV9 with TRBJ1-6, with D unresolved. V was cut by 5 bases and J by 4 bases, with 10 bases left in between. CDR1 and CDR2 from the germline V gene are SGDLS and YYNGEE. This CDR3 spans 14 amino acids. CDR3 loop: CASSGGVYNSPLHF. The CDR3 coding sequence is TGTGCCAGCAGTGGTGGGGTATATAATTCACCCCTCCACTTT.

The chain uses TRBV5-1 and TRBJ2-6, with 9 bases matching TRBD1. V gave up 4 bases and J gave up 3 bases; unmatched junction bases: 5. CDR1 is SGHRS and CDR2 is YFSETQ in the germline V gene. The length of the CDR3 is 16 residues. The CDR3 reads CASSRDRVDGANVLTF. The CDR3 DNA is TGCGCCAGCAGCAGGGACAGGGTTGATGGGGCCAACGTCCTGACTTTC.

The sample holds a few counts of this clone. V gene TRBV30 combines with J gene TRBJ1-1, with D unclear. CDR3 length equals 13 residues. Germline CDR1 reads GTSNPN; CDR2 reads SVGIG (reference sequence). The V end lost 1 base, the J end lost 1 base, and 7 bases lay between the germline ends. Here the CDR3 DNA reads TGTGCCTGGAGTGAGGCCAGGAACACTGAAGCTTTCTTT. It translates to CAWSEARNTEAFF.

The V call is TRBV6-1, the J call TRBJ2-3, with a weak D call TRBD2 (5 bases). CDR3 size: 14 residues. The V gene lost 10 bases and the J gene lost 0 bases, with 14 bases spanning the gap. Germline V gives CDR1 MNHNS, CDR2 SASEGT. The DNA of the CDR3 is TGTGCCATCTCCAGGACTTCTAGCACAGATACGCAGTATTTT. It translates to CAISRTSSTDTQYF.

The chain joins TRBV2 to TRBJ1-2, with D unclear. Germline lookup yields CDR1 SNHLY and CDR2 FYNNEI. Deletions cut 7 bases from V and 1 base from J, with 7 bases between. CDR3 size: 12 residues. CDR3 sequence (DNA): TGTGCCAGCAAGGAAGTTAACTATGGCTACACCTTC. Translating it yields CASKEVNYGYTF.